This T cell receptor (beta chain) was found in a study of blood T cell repertoires in COVID-19. Study overall: Sources were T cells, B-cell-depleted T cells, or PBMCs; the material itself was cDNA or gDNA.

This CDR3 spans 17 amino acids. The J segment lost 4 bases and the V segment lost 4 bases, leaving 13 bases of the junction unmatched. Looked up from germline, CDR1 is SGHNT and CDR2 is YYREEE (reference sequence). Per the study methods: How many nucleated cells were present was estimated from reference gene primer amplification. Only in-frame clones appear in the TCRdb table, and some are missing; sequencing was by immunoSEQ multiplex PCR. The V and J calls and clone size come from that table; D and trimming were worked out from the DNA. The table has 150,000 to 160,000 clones, 84% seen once. The V call is TRBV5-4, the J call TRBJ1-3; TRBD1 agrees at 8 bases. The sample consisted of peripheral blood. The sequence derives from a woman between 45 and 60 years old with acute or convalescent COVID-19. The CDR3 DNA reads TGTGCCAGCAGCAGGGGGGGGACAGGATCTCCGGGAAACACCATATATTTT. Amino acid sequence: CASSRGGTGSPGNTIYF.